These 18 T cell receptor beta chains share one sample of origin, sequenced in a study of T cell changes during pregnancy in multiple sclerosis. Some clones are missing from TCRdb's copy, which holds only in-frame ones; the method was immunoSEQ multiplex PCR. The sample holds 75,000 to 95,000 clones, 93% seen once. The sequenced sample was peripheral blood, obtained in the second trimester of pregnancy. Every receptor here comes from a female donor with multiple sclerosis, enrolled in a pregnancy study.

This clone showed up just once. The V call is TRBV11-3, the J call TRBJ2-2; D may be TRBD1 (6 bases). Germline CDR1 SGHNT, CDR2 YENEEA. The V and J ends lost 0 bases and 4 bases respectively, with 9 bases between them. The CDR3 loop spans 15 amino acids. Here the CDR3 reads CASSLDRQATGELFF. CDR3 nucleotide sequence: TGTGCCAGCAGCTTAGATCGACAGGCCACCGGGGAGCTGTTTTTT.

The chain combines TRBV6-5 with TRBJ1-1; tentatively, D is TRBD1 (5 bases). Germline V lookup: CDR1 MNHEY, CDR2 SVGAGI. Trimming took 2 bases from V and 4 from J, leaving 11 bases between them. The CDR3 covers 14 residues. CDR3 in DNA: TGTGCCAGCAGTTACAGTATGGGGGGCACTGAAGCTTTCTTT. Protein sequence: CASSYSMGGTEAFF.

The gene calls are TRBV6-6 and TRBJ2-1; a weak D match, TRBD2 (7 bases). The V end lost 0 bases, the J end lost 4 bases, and 13 bases lay between the germline ends. The CDR3 runs 16 residues. CDR1 is MNHNY, CDR2 SVGAGI, per germline (reference sequence). The CDR3, as DNA: TGTGCCAGCAGTTACTCGAAGGGGGGGGGATACAATGAGCAGTTCTTC. This codes for CASSYSKGGGYNEQFF.

The chain links TRBV6-5 to TRBJ2-7; a weak D match, TRBD1 (5 bases). V was trimmed by 3 bases and J by 4 bases, leaving 13 bases between them. CDR1 is MNHEY and CDR2 is SVGAGI in the germline V gene. This CDR3 is 14 amino acids long. CDR3 sequence: CASSYQGGLYEQYF. The DNA for the CDR3 is TGTGCCAGCAGTTATCAGGGCGGCCTATACGAGCAGTACTTC.

The CDR3 spells CSVTEDRSGSNEQFF. In nucleotides, the CDR3 is TGCAGCGTAACAGAAGACAGGAGTGGAAGCAATGAGCAGTTCTTC. The chain recombines TRBV29-1 with TRBJ2-1; tentative D call: TRBD1 (6 bases). The germline V gene encodes CDR1 SQVTM and CDR2 ANQGSEA. Deletions cut 6 bases from V and 6 bases from J, with 21 bases between. CDR3 size: 15 residues.

This chain uses TRBV4-1 with TRBJ1-6; no clear D. The V gene's germline CDR1 is MGHRA and CDR2 YSYEKL. Trimming stripped 0 bases from V and 5 bases from J, with 23 bases between. The CDR3 contains 20 residues. The CDR3, as DNA: TGCGCCAGCAGCCAAGATCTTGCGACCGAGATAGGCGGTAATAATTCACCCCTCCACTTT. This sequence encodes CASSQDLATEIGGNNSPLHF.

This chain links TRBV6-4 with TRBJ1-1, with D tentatively TRBD1 (6 bases). This CDR3 has 13 amino acids. V lost 5 bases to trimming and J lost 7 bases, with 14 bases between them. CDR1 MRHNA and CDR2 SNTAGT come from the germline V gene. CDR3 DNA sequence: TGTGCCAGCAGTCATAGGGGGATTGGTGAAGCTTTCTTT. Translated, it gives CASSHRGIGEAFF.

The chain has TRBV2 and TRBJ2-7; TRBD2 is a possible D gene (7 bases). This CDR3 has 13 residues. V was cut by 8 bases and J by 2 bases, with 13 bases left in between. Germline V gene lookup returns CDR1 SNHLY and CDR2 FYNNEI. This CDR3 reads CASGGGLTYEQYF. CDR3 nucleotide sequence: TGTGCCAGCGGGGGGGGCCTCACCTACGAGCAGTACTTC.

Concerning this clone: One end of the junction is discordant with germline, which a read error may explain. This chain uses TRBV7-7 with TRBJ2-2; possible D gene TRBD1, 6 bases. The CDR3 is 14 residues long. Germline V gives CDR1 SSHAT, CDR2 FNYEAQ (reference sequence). CDR3 residues: CASSASQGSGELFF. In nucleotides, the CDR3 is TGTGCTAGCAGCGCCTCACAGGGATCCGGGGAGCTGTTTTTT.

The chain combines TRBV4-2 with TRBJ1-1; D gene uncertain. Looked up from germline, CDR1 is LGHNA and CDR2 is YNFKEQ. CDR3 length: 15 amino acids. V shed 4 bases and J shed 3 bases, with 15 bases lying between them. The DNA for the CDR3 is TGTGCCAGCAGCCTGAGTCTGGAGGGAGACACTGAAGCTTTCTTT. Protein: CASSLSLEGDTEAFF.

CDR3 in amino acids: CASSGRVDEAFF. The CDR3 DNA is TGTGCCAGCAGCGGGAGGGTGGATGAAGCTTTCTTT. The chain carries TRBV5-8 and TRBJ1-1; no definite D call. This CDR3 has 12 residues. Germline V gene lookup returns CDR1 SGHTS and CDR2 YDEGEE. V shed 4 bases and J shed 7 bases, with 11 bases lying between them.

The chain links TRBV7-9 to TRBJ2-7, with a possible D match to TRBD2 (5 bases). The CDR3 totals 14 residues. CDR1 and CDR2 from the germline V gene are SEHNR and FQNEAQ (reference sequence). V lost 5 bases and J lost 6, with 17 bases in between. The chain's CDR3 is CASSGSFGFGEQYF. The CDR3 coding sequence is TGTGCCAGCAGCGGGAGTTTCGGGTTTGGCGAGCAGTACTTC.

The rearrangement joins TRBV28 to TRBJ1-5; D is perhaps TRBD1 (6 bases). CDR1 is MDHEN and CDR2 is SYDVKM in the germline V gene. Trimming left V 6 bases short and J 4 bases short, with 16 bases between. This CDR3 is built from 15 residues. CDR3 amino acids: CASSKGGGRNQPQHF. In nucleotides, the CDR3 is TGTGCCAGCAGCAAGGGGGGAGGGCGGAATCAGCCCCAGCATTTT.

The V and J genes are TRBV6-1 and TRBJ2-7; 7 nucleotides match TRBD2. Germline CDR1 is MNHNS and CDR2 is SASEGT. The junction had 9 bases not matched to a gene; V was cut back by 5 bases and J by 5 bases. This CDR3 has 14 amino acids. DNA of the CDR3: TGTGCCAGCAGTACCCAGCCCCGGGGGGACGAGCAGTACTTC. Protein product: CASSTQPRGDEQYF.

The chain carries TRBV12-5 and TRBJ1-2; 7 positions agree with TRBD1. V lost 4 bases, J lost 7 bases, and 9 bases stayed unmatched. Germline CDR1 LGHNT, CDR2 FRNRAP. This CDR3 has 14 residues. The CDR3 sequence: CASGSDRGQTGYTF. In DNA, the CDR3 is TGTGCTAGTGGTTCCGATAGGGGGCAAACTGGCTACACCTTC.

The table lists this clone with a count of one. The chain links TRBV30 to TRBJ1-1; D is perhaps TRBD1 (6 bases). The germline V gene has CDR1 GTSNPN and CDR2 SVGIG (reference sequence). The CDR3 covers 12 residues. V dropped 5 bases and J dropped 8 bases, with 15 bases sitting between them. CDR3 sequence reads: CAWERGGEEAFF. The CDR3 DNA reads as TGTGCCTGGGAACGAGGGGGGGAGGAAGCTTTCTTT.

The genes are TRBV5-4 and TRBJ1-1; weak D call: TRBD1 (6 bases). The ends were cut back, 5 bases at V and 0 bases at J, with 11 bases in the middle. Germline CDR1 reads SGHNT; CDR2 reads YYREEE (reference sequence). There are 14 residues in the CDR3. The CDR3 region has the DNA TGTGCCAGCAGAAGGGACACCGTGAACACTGAAGCTTTCTTT. Its protein is CASRRDTVNTEAFF.

V usage is TRBV6-4 and J usage is TRBJ2-3; a possible D gene is TRBD1 (6 bases). Germline CDR1 and CDR2: MRHNA and SNTAGT. CDR3 length equals 15 residues. V was cut by 1 base and J by 2 bases, with 10 bases left in between. The CDR3 loop is CASSDLGGTTDTQYF. The CDR3, as DNA: TGTGCCAGCAGTGACTTAGGGGGTACCACAGATACGCAGTATTTT.